These 14 T cell receptor beta chains came from one sample sequenced in a study of memory CD4+ T cells and cytomegalovirus serostatus. The sort gate was single viable CD3+CD4+CD8-CD45RO+ cells for memory CD4+ T cells. Clones were read by immunoSEQ multiplex PCR, and TCRdb kept only the in-frame ones, dropping some. The sample yields 55,000 to 80,000 clones, approximately 80% seen once. Input material: memory CD4+ T cells from blood. The receptors originated from an adult in good health and CMV-seropositive.

This chain joins TRBV7-3 and TRBJ2-2, with D possibly matching TRBD1 (6 bases). CDR1 and CDR2 from the germline V gene are SGHTA and FQGTGA. V gave up 1 base and J gave up 0 bases, with 15 bases separating them. This CDR3 contains 18 residues. The chain's CDR3 is CASSLKGTIGTNTGELFF. Written as DNA, the CDR3 is TGTGCCAGCAGCTTAAAGGGGACAATTGGGACGAACACCGGGGAGCTGTTTTTT.

CDR3 DNA: TGTGCCAGCAGTGAATCGGGGGGAGGTCAGCCCCAGCATTTT. Translation gives CASSESGGGQPQHF. This chain uses TRBV6-1 with TRBJ1-5, with D perhaps TRBD1 (5 bases). Germline V gives CDR1 MNHNS, CDR2 SASEGT. This CDR3 comprises 14 residues. V was clipped by 2 bases and J by 6 bases, with 11 bases between them.

The rearrangement joins TRBV7-2 to TRBJ2-7; TRBD1 might be the D (6 bases). Germline V lookup: CDR1 SGHTA, CDR2 FQGNSA. Trimming left V 6 bases short and J 1 base short, with 22 bases between. The CDR3 runs 17 residues. The CDR3 DNA reads as TGTGCCAGCAGATCAGACAGGCTAAGGTTCCTATCCTACGAGCAGTACTTC. It codes for CASRSDRLRFLSYEQYF.

The chain combines TRBV28 with TRBJ1-2; D call uncertain. CDR3 length: 12 residues. V was cut by 10 bases and J by 2 bases, with 11 bases left in between. From germline, CDR1 is MDHEN and CDR2 SYDVKM. The CDR3 sequence is CATGDGNYGYTF. The CDR3 DNA sequence: TGTGCCACTGGGGATGGCAACTATGGCTACACCTTC.

The V and J genes are TRBV30 and TRBJ1-4; D is uncertain. This CDR3 is 13 amino acids long. Germline V lookup: CDR1 GTSNPN, CDR2 SVGIG (reference sequence). Trimming cost V 5 bases and J 4 bases, with 11 bases left between them. Here the CDR3 reads CAWCPVHNEKLFF. The CDR3 DNA is TGTGCCTGGTGCCCGGTTCATAATGAAAAACTGTTTTTT.

This chain connects TRBV10-3 to TRBJ2-5; tentatively, D is TRBD2 (7 bases). Trimming cost V 7 bases and J 5 bases, with 14 bases left between them. The CDR3 runs 13 residues. Germline V lookup: CDR1 ENHRY, CDR2 SYGVKD. CDR3 DNA: TGTGCCATCAAGGGGGGGGGTAGGGAGACCCAGTACTTC. Translating gives CAIKGGGRETQYF.

This sequence joins TRBV9 and TRBJ2-5; D uncertain. This CDR3 is 15 amino acids long. The ends were cut back, 7 bases at V and 4 bases at J, with 20 bases in the middle. CDR1 SGDLS and CDR2 YYNGEE come from the germline V gene. CDR3 nucleotide sequence: TGTGCCAGCTCGATTGGTGGCAGCATGAGAGAGACCCAGTACTTC. Residues: CASSIGGSMRETQYF. Using reference TRBV9 and TRBJ2-5 for the parts outside the CDR3, the full variable domain is DSGVTQTPKHLITATGQRVTLRCSPRSGDLSVYWYQQSLDQGLQFLIQYYNGEERAKGNILERFSAQQFPDLHSELNLSSLELGDSALYFCASSIGGSMRETQYFGPGTRLLVL.

This clone was detected only a few times. CDR3 amino acids: CASSLRQNSPLHF. The CDR3 bases are TGTGCCAGCAGCTTAAGACAGAATTCACCCCTCCACTTT. This rearrangement joins TRBV2 to TRBJ1-6; tentative D call: TRBD1 (5 bases). Germline V gene sequence: CDR1 SNHLY, CDR2 FYNNEI. The V and J ends lost 6 bases and 7 bases respectively, with 10 bases between them. The CDR3 loop spans 13 amino acids.

The chain links TRBV5-1 to TRBJ2-5; a weak D match, TRBD2 (6 bases). The CDR3 extends over 14 amino acids. Germline-derived CDR1 and CDR2 are SGHRS and YFSETQ. Trimming took 1 base from V and 3 from J, leaving 10 bases between them. The CDR3 here is CASSLNPGEETQYF. The DNA of the CDR3 is TGCGCCAGCAGCTTGAATCCGGGGGAAGAGACCCAGTACTTC.

The J gene is TRBJ2-7, the V gene TRBV25-1; no clear D gene. Germline V CDR1 and CDR2: MGHDK, SYGVNS. The V end lost 5 bases, the J end lost 4 bases, and 12 bases lay between the germline ends. The CDR3 totals 13 residues. The CDR3: CASSQVLGYEQYF. For the CDR3, the DNA is TGTGCCAGCAGTCAAGTTCTAGGGTACGAGCAGTACTTC.

The V and J genes are TRBV7-8 and TRBJ1-6; 8 nucleotides agree with TRBD1. Germline-derived CDR1 and CDR2 are SGHVS and FQNEAQ. V lost 5 bases, J lost 6 bases, and 9 bases stayed unmatched. The CDR3 contains 16 residues. The CDR3 protein is CASSAAGTGFNSPLHF. CDR3 sequence (DNA): TGTGCCAGCAGCGCCGCCGGGACAGGCTTTAATTCACCCCTCCACTTT.

CDR3 nucleotides: TGTGCCAGCAGTCCCAGGCGGGAGACCGGGGAGCTGTTTTTT. This sequence encodes CASSPRRETGELFF. This chain connects TRBV7-2 to TRBJ2-2; 7 bases line up with TRBD2. Germline V gene data show CDR1 as SGHTA and CDR2 as FQGNSA. This CDR3 region has 14 residues. V lost 6 bases and J lost 5; bases outside the gene matches: 6. Drawing the rest from reference TRBV7-2 and TRBJ2-2, the complete variable domain is GAGVSQSPSNKVTEKGKDVELRCDPISGHTALYWYRQSLGQGLEFLIYFQGNSAPDKSGLPSDRFSAERTGGSVSTLTIQRTQQEDSAVYLCASSPRRETGELFFGEGSRLTVL.

The rearrangement uses TRBV4-3 and TRBJ2-1, with 8 nucleotides matching TRBD2. With V trimmed by 0 bases and J by 8 bases, 3 bases remained unmatched. Germline loops: CDR1 LGHNA, CDR2 YSLEER. This CDR3 is built from 14 residues. The CDR3, as DNA: TGCGCCAGCAGCCAAGAGAGCGGGAGCTATGAGCAGTTCTTC. This codes for CASSQESGSYEQFF.

The chain combines TRBV29-1 with TRBJ1-2; TRBD1 is a possible D gene (6 bases). This CDR3 has 11 amino acids. Germline values: CDR1 SQVTM, CDR2 ANQGSEA. The germline V and J ends were trimmed by 3 bases and 6 bases, with 8 bases remaining between them. In nucleotides, the CDR3 is TGCAGCGTTGACGGGGGCAATGGCTACACCTTC. Its translation: CSVDGGNGYTF.